Sequencing of this T cell receptor beta chain was carried out in a study of vaccination effects on CD4 cells after COVID-19. Overall study: Every well housed around 2.1 million PBMC, which grew in culture alongside about 11 IU/ml IL-2 and roughly 9.8 ug/ml peptides. Study-level findings and limits: Convalescent patients in the study were few, and early post-infection timepoints were absent. After vaccination of healthy people, only 1 of 255 vaccine-induced clones cross-reacted with common cold coronaviruses. Among infection- and vaccine-induced clones, marked clonal contraction occurred late after vaccination.

Having been cultured for around ten days, the cells underwent CD4+ T cell isolation. Participants got two doses of BNT162b2 or mRNA-1273 vaccine. Details on this clone: Its target is not known.

Some clones are missing from TCRdb's copy, which holds only in-frame ones; the method was immunoSEQ multiplex PCR. This table holds some 40,000 clones, about 67% found once. This TCR came from a human donor who received a COVID-19 vaccine. This material consisted of CD4+ T cells from PBMCs cultured without peptide, taken after COVID-19 vaccination.

The CDR3 protein is CASSSRQGATREQYF. The DNA for the CDR3 is TGTGCCAGCAGCTCCCGACAGGGGGCGACGCGAGAGCAGTACTTC. The chain is built from TRBV14 and TRBJ2-7; 10 bases agree with TRBD1. J was trimmed by 7 bases and V by 5 bases; bases with no gene match: 11. The germline V gene encodes CDR1 SGHDN and CDR2 FVKESK. There are 15 residues in the CDR3.